The 12 T cell receptor beta chains in this list originate from one sample, sequenced in a study of CD8 T cell repertoires and HIV-1 epitope variants. Antigens of these TCRs are unknown. The assay was immunoSEQ multiplex PCR, and TCRdb's table has in-frame clones only and misses some. The sample consists of 5,000 to 7,000 clones, roughly two thirds of them appearing once. Sequenced material: cultured CD8+ T cells derived from PBMCs. These TCRs come from a male donor with HIV.

The chain joins TRBV2 to TRBJ2-3, with D perhaps TRBD1 or TRBD2 (6 bases each). Trimming shortened V by 7 bases and J by 8 bases, and 13 bases separated the two germline ends. CDR1 and CDR2 (germline): SNHLY, FYNNEI. CDR3 length: 12 residues. CDR3 amino acids: CASIPEGGTQYF. The CDR3 DNA sequence: TGTGCCAGCATACCTGAGGGGGGTACGCAGTATTTT.

The V and J genes are TRBV28 and TRBJ2-1; 9 positions agree with TRBD2. The CDR3 is made up of 14 amino acids. Trimming cost V 6 bases and J 5 bases; bases outside gene matches: 5. Germline assignment: CDR1 MDHEN and CDR2 SYDVKM. CDR3 region: CASSSAGGHNEQFF. The CDR3 coding sequence is TGTGCCAGCAGCTCAGCGGGGGGCCACAATGAGCAGTTCTTC.

The chain has TRBV11-2 and TRBJ2-2, with D unresolved. Trimming shortened V by 10 bases and J by 1 base, and 10 bases separated the two germline ends. The CDR3 is made up of 13 amino acids. CDR1 SGHAT and CDR2 FQNNGV come from the germline V gene. The CDR3, as DNA: TGTGCCACCCCCCCCGAGAACACCGGGGAGCTGTTTTTT. Translating gives CATPPENTGELFF.

V gene TRBV9 combines with J gene TRBJ2-1, with D possibly matching TRBD1 (5 bases). Germline lookup yields CDR1 SGDLS and CDR2 YYNGEE. V was trimmed by 0 bases and J by 0 bases, leaving 10 bases between them. This CDR3 spans 16 amino acids. CDR3 sequence reads: CASSVVGQSSYNEQFF. DNA of the CDR3: TGTGCCAGCAGCGTAGTTGGACAAAGCTCCTACAATGAGCAGTTCTTC.

The genes are TRBV9 and TRBJ2-3; 7 nucleotides line up with TRBD2. The CDR3 sequence is 16 residues long. Germline CDR1 SGDLS, CDR2 YYNGEE. Trimming removed 4 bases from V and 0 bases from J; junction bases left unmatched: 8. CDR3 amino acids: CASSTHRGESTDTQYF. The CDR3 coding sequence is TGTGCCAGCAGCACACATCGGGGGGAAAGCACAGATACGCAGTATTTT.

The CDR3 region is CASSWGYSYEQYF. The CDR3 DNA sequence: TGTGCCAGCAGTTGGGGCTACTCCTACGAGCAGTACTTC. The gene calls are TRBV27 and TRBJ2-7, with D perhaps matching TRBD1 (5 bases). CDR1 is MNHEY, CDR2 SMNVEV, per germline (reference sequence). The CDR3 extends over 13 amino acids. Trimming cost V 4 bases and J 0 bases, with 7 bases left between them.

This clone was seen more than once but under ten times. The chain recombines TRBV28 with TRBJ1-5; the D is unclear. The CDR3 runs to 15 residues. V dropped 6 bases and J dropped 4 bases, with 16 bases sitting between them. Germline assignment: CDR1 MDHEN and CDR2 SYDVKM. The CDR3 DNA follows: TGTGCCAGCAGCCCCGTCGGGGAGACAAATCAGCCCCAGCATTTT. Translating it yields CASSPVGETNQPQHF.

A single count supports this clone. CDR3 protein: CASLEGPGPLYEQYF. The DNA of the CDR3 is TGTGCCAGCCTCGAAGGACCAGGACCACTCTACGAGCAGTACTTC. This chain connects TRBV27 to TRBJ2-7; D unclear. CDR1 and CDR2 from the germline V gene are MNHEY and SMNVEV (reference sequence). Trimming removed 8 bases from V and 3 bases from J, with 20 bases in between. The CDR3 has 15 amino acids.

The CDR3 DNA sequence: TGTGCCAGCAGCCCGGGGGGGGACTACGAGCAGTACTTC. This gives the protein CASSPGGDYEQYF. The rearrangement joins TRBV16 to TRBJ2-7; 8 nucleotides align to TRBD2. This CDR3 spans 13 amino acids. V shed 4 bases and J 3 bases; nucleotides not matched to a gene: 2. Germline V gives CDR1 KGHSY, CDR2 FQNENV. Full variable domain (missing parts from reference TRBV16 and TRBJ2-7): GEEVAQTPKHLVRGEGQKAKLYCAPIKGHSYVFWYQQVLKNEFKFLISFQNENVFDETGMPKERFSAKCLPNSPCSLEIQATKLEDSAVYFCASSPGGDYEQYFGPGTRLTVT.

CDR3 coding DNA: TGTGCCAGTAGTATCTTGGGGACAGGGGACGTCAATGGCTACACCTTC. Protein product: CASSILGTGDVNGYTF. The chain combines TRBV19 with TRBJ1-2; TRBD1 matches at 10 bases. V lost 3 bases, J lost 6 bases, and 10 bases stayed unmatched. The CDR3 length is 16 residues. The V gene's germline CDR1 is LNHDA and CDR2 SQIVND (reference sequence).

V and J are TRBV28 and TRBJ2-1; 7 nucleotides agree with TRBD2. The CDR3 loop spans 17 amino acids. J gave up 0 bases and V 7 bases, and 12 bases lay outside the gene matches. Germline lookup yields CDR1 MDHEN and CDR2 SYDVKM. For the CDR3, the DNA is TGTGCCAGCAACTTGGGACGGAGCGGGAACTCCTACAATGAGCAGTTCTTC. Protein sequence: CASNLGRSGNSYNEQFF.

The sample holds a few counts of this clone. The chain employs TRBV7-8 and TRBJ2-7; D ambiguous. The CDR3 is 12 residues long. Trimming stripped 4 bases from V and 6 bases from J, with 10 bases between. Per germline, CDR1 SGHVS and CDR2 FQNEAQ. In nucleotides, the CDR3 is TGTGCCAGCAGCTCCTCGGAACGCGAGCAGTACTTC. Encoded protein: CASSSSEREQYF.